This T cell receptor beta chain was observed in a study of regulatory T cells in long-lasting Graves disease (dated by TCRdb to the early 2020s). Regarding the study in general: In the newly diagnosed Graves' disease group, patients had been taking antithyroid drugs for less than 3 months. Patients with persistent Graves' disease were compared with patients with newly diagnosed Graves' disease using TCR sequencing and RNA sequencing of peripheral blood. A total of roughly 33 samples were covered by TCR sequencing, comprising around 13 persistent and roughly 20 newly diagnosed Graves' disease patients. The study took place in China and was registered as a clinical trial.

This clonotype came up many times. Its cognate antigen has yet to be identified. At one boundary the junction diverges from the germline segment, which might be a read error. The meaning of the sample's time point label: newly diagnosed GD, antithyroid drugs for less than 3 months. For both TCR sequencing and RNA sequencing, RNA was extracted from PBMCs in TRIzol. Graves' disease was diagnosed according to American Thyroid Association guidelines. Patients for the study were recruited at an endocrinology department in Xi'an, China. From each patient, approximately 9 milliliters of peripheral blood was collected into an EDTA anticoagulant tube. Ficoll Paque Plus density gradient separation was used to isolate PBMCs, and no further T cell sorting was done. An Agilent 2100 Bioanalyzer and agarose gel were used to check RNA quality, while a NanoDrop 2000 measured RNA concentration. The library came from multiplex PCR. Instrument used: Illumina HiSeq 4000. To build TCR beta libraries, CDR3 regions were amplified by Arm-PCR using iRepertoire HTBI primers. Before sequencing, the PCR products underwent gel purification. Processing in the source paper ran as follows. Gene usage analysis of CDR3 amino acid clonotypes relied on the 55 to 80 TRBV and more than twelve TRBJ segments identified across samples. COPE and FqMerger were used to merge filtered high-quality paired reads into contigs. Contigs were aligned with BLAST to IMGT TRBV, TRBD and TRBJ reference genes, and CDR3 was defined per IMGT. Any clonotype with a frequency above 0.1% was counted as a highly expanded clone. Repertoire diversity was measured by Shannon entropy, and V-J evenness by the Gini coefficient. Public clonotypes were defined as clonotypes shared by more than one individual. Clones were called with MiXCR by TCRdb after fastp trimmed the public reads at Q25, and only in-frame beta chains were retained. Every distinct CDR3 protein forms one entry, paired with its most common genes and DNA. TCRdb's processing, not the authors', yielded these V and J calls. The sample table contains some 230,000 distinct CDR3 sequences; only one count was recorded for approximately 20% of them. The biggest ten clones account for less than 25% of the sample.

The CDR3 sequence holds 15 residues, the cysteine and phenylalanine included. CDR3 DNA is the only sequence kept; it has 45 bases, read in frame from the first base. Broad study findings and their caveats: Preferential use of TRBV28, TRBJ1-2 and TRBJ2-5 was observed in persistent disease, whereas TRBV20-1 and TRBJ2-1 were favored in newly diagnosed disease. Only the TCR beta chain was sequenced and analyzed. Compared with newly diagnosed patients, patients with persistent Graves' disease had lower TCR Shannon entropy and fewer highly expanded clones, which suggests clonal expansion. A larger number of public clonotypes was shared among persistent patients (approximately 2,600) than among newly diagnosed patients (around 870). The authors noted that the small sample size was a limitation that may lower accuracy. The study examined only peripheral blood because the primary lesion, thyroid tissue, could not be accessed.

The sequence was obtained from a female donor with Graves disease. The chain couples TRBV12-3 or TRBV12-4 to TRBJ1-3, with TRBD1 identical over 7 junction bases. The material sequenced was peripheral blood mononuclear cells (PBMCs), taken at new diagnosis, from a patient treated with antithyroid drugs. Here is the DNA: TGTGCCAGCAGCTTAGGGGGGGGACAGTTCAACACCATATATTTT. This translates into CASSLGGGQFNTIYF.